These T cell receptor beta chains were read from a single sample in a study of beta chain features in type 1 diabetes. The protocol was immunoSEQ multiplex PCR, while the TCRdb copy is restricted to in-frame clones and leaves out a portion. The table shows around 240,000 clones, with about 63% occurring only once. Sequencing was carried out using naive CD4+ T cells from blood. These receptors all stem from a man in his thirties or forties in good health. Both conserved end residues are part of each CDR3. Each record gives: J gene, D gene, clone size, V gene, CDR3 protein, CDR3 DNA. D genes are given only for firm matches. The listing skips clone size in some rows; elsewhere it reads once, few, many or a size class.

TRBJ2-1	-	-	TRBV7-8	CASTRGGANEQFF	TGTGCCAGCACCCGCGGAGGGGCCAATGAGCAGTTCTTC
TRBJ1-6	-	-	TRBV30	CAWSVRQGYSPLHF	TGTGCCTGGAGTGTAAGGCAGGGTTATTCACCCCTCCACTTT
TRBJ2-7	-	-	TRBV9	CASSGGIPSGEQYF	TGTGCCAGCAGCGGCGGGATTCCAAGCGGTGAGCAGTACTTC
TRBJ1-1	-	-	TRBV29-1	CSVVGVEAFF	TGCAGCGTTGTAGGGGTTGAAGCTTTCTTT
TRBJ1-2	-	few	TRBV29-1	CSVVRGNYGYTF	TGCAGCGTTGTAAGGGGAAATTATGGCTACACCTTC
TRBJ2-5	-	-	TRBV7-9	CASSVAGAQETQYF	TGTGCCAGCAGCGTTGCCGGGGCACAAGAGACCCAGTACTTC
TRBJ1-1	TRBD1	-	TRBV29-1	CSVHGQGTEAFF	TGCAGCGTGCACGGACAGGGAACTGAAGCTTTCTTT
TRBJ2-1	TRBD2	few	TRBV28	CASSTSPAGGIDEQFF	TGTGCCAGCAGTACCTCCCCGGCGGGAGGGATAGATGAGCAGTTCTTC
TRBJ2-4	TRBD1	-	TRBV6-6	CASSYSDRGIQYF	TGTGCCAGCAGTTACTCTGACAGGGGCATTCAGTACTTC
TRBJ2-7	TRBD2	few	TRBV4-3	CASSQDGAGEYEQYF	TGCGCCAGCAGCCAAGATGGGGCGGGAGAATACGAGCAGTACTTC
TRBJ2-3	-	-	TRBV6-5	CASSYSITGSTDTQYF	TGTGCCAGCAGTTACTCGATAACAGGGAGCACAGATACGCAGTATTTT
TRBJ2-1	-	-	TRBV6-5	CASGQGREQFF	TGTGCCAGCGGACAAGGGAGAGAGCAGTTCTTC
TRBJ2-1	-	-	TRBV25-1	CASSERAPGGYNEQFF	TGTGCCAGCAGTGAACGAGCTCCCGGTGGGTACAATGAGCAGTTCTTC
TRBJ2-7	-	-	TRBV25-1	CASSGPVGKEQYF	TGTGCCAGCAGTGGTCCGGTGGGCAAGGAGCAGTACTTC
TRBJ2-5	-	-	TRBV2	CASSELETQYF	TGTGCCAGCAGTGAATTAGAGACCCAGTACTTC
TRBJ1-2	-	-	TRBV7-2	CASSLVGGEGYGYTF	TGTGCCAGCAGCTTAGTAGGCGGGGAAGGGTATGGCTACACCTTC
TRBJ2-2	TRBD1	few	TRBV30	CAWSTGTGNTGELFF	TGTGCCTGGAGTACCGGGACAGGGAACACCGGGGAGCTGTTTTTT
TRBJ2-7	TRBD1	-	TRBV30	CAWDPGQGREQYF	TGTGCCTGGGATCCGGGACAGGGACGCGAGCAGTACTTC
TRBJ2-1	TRBD2	-	TRBV10-3	CATGTAGDNEQFF	TGTGCCACCGGGACGGCGGGAGACAATGAGCAGTTCTTC
TRBJ2-3	-	few	TRBV29-1	CSVAGEWATDTQYF	TGCAGCGTTGCAGGGGAGTGGGCCACAGATACGCAGTATTTT
TRBJ2-5	-	-	TRBV29-1	CSVLGRRDGETQYF	TGCAGCGTCCTGGGTAGGCGGGACGGGGAGACCCAGTACTTC
TRBJ2-3	TRBD1	once	TRBV30	CAATGGGGYTQYF	TGTGCCGCAACAGGGGGCGGTGGTTATACGCAGTATTTT
TRBJ2-1	TRBD2	-	TRBV30	CAWRKLAGTYNEQFF	TGTGCCTGGAGAAAGCTAGCGGGGACCTACAATGAGCAGTTCTTC
TRBJ2-5	-	-	TRBV30	CAWSVGSAQKETQYF	TGTGCCTGGAGTGTAGGGTCGGCGCAGAAAGAGACCCAGTACTTC
TRBJ2-4	-	-	TRBV29-1	CSVMDRLLAKNIQYF	TGCAGCGTTATGGACAGACTACTAGCCAAAAACATTCAGTACTTC
TRBJ2-7	-	once	TRBV29-1	CSVGGQPTYEQYF	TGCAGCGTTGGTGGTCAGCCTACCTACGAGCAGTACTTC
TRBJ2-1	TRBD2	-	TRBV28	CASSFSGRSYNEQFF	TGTGCCAGCAGCTTCAGCGGGAGATCTTACAATGAGCAGTTCTTC
TRBJ1-1	-	-	TRBV7-2	CASSVGQNTEAFF	TGTGCCAGCAGCGTGGGACAGAACACTGAAGCTTTCTTT
TRBJ2-7	-	-	TRBV29-1	CSVETTGYQYF	TGCAGCGTTGAGACAACAGGGTATCAGTACTTC
TRBJ2-5	-	-	TRBV30	CAWSVQSQETQYF	TGTGCCTGGAGTGTCCAGTCCCAGGAGACCCAGTACTTC
TRBJ2-1	-	-	TRBV7-2	CASSLLGYNEQFF	TGTGCCAGCAGCCTCCTAGGGTACAATGAGCAGTTCTTC
TRBJ2-3	-	-	TRBV15	CATSRGSTDTQYF	TGTGCCACCAGCAGAGGTAGCACAGATACGCAGTATTTT
TRBJ2-5	TRBD2	few	TRBV14	CASSQEFKRESGEVGTQYF	TGTGCCAGCAGCCAAGAATTTAAGCGGGAGAGCGGAGAGGTGGGGACCCAGTACTTC
TRBJ2-1	-	few	TRBV29-1	CSVAIDEQFF	TGCAGCGTTGCGATCGATGAGCAGTTCTTC
TRBJ2-6	TRBD1	-	TRBV10-3	CATRKTGIPTSGANVLTF	TGTGCCACCAGAAAGACAGGGATACCAACGTCTGGGGCCAACGTCCTGACTTTC
TRBJ2-1	TRBD1	-	TRBV4-1	CASRRTGVNEQFF	TGCGCCAGCAGAAGAACAGGGGTCAATGAGCAGTTCTTC
TRBJ1-2	-	-	TRBV6-5	CASRPRENYGYTF	TGTGCCAGCAGACCCCGGGAAAACTATGGCTACACCTTC
TRBJ2-3	-	-	TRBV29-1	CSVRPPTGIPDTQYF	TGCAGCGTCCGACCCCCTACCGGGATCCCAGATACGCAGTATTTT
TRBJ2-7	-	-	TRBV15	CATSRDYQVSGTEQYF	TGTGCCACCAGCAGAGACTACCAAGTATCCGGGACCGAGCAGTACTTC
TRBJ2-5	-	-	TRBV5-1	CASGPQGRTDETQYF	TGCGCCAGCGGCCCGCAGGGACGCACTGACGAGACCCAGTACTTC
TRBJ1-1	-	-	TRBV29-1	CSVQNRERTEAFF	TGCAGCGTTCAGAACAGGGAGAGGACTGAAGCTTTCTTT
TRBJ2-3	-	-	TRBV30	CAWSEGRGDTQYF	TGTGCCTGGAGCGAGGGAAGGGGTGATACGCAGTATTTT
TRBJ1-3	TRBD1	few	TRBV30	CAWRAQGAVGNTIYF	TGTGCCTGGAGAGCACAGGGGGCGGTAGGAAACACCATATATTTT
TRBJ2-3	-	-	TRBV11-2	CASSPTPTGTDTQYF	TGTGCCAGCAGCCCGACCCCGACGGGCACAGATACGCAGTATTTT
TRBJ2-1	TRBD1	few	TRBV30	CAWSTGQGRDEQFF	TGTGCCTGGAGTACAGGACAGGGGAGGGATGAGCAGTTCTTC
TRBJ2-3	-	-	TRBV30	CAWGGSTIDTQYF	TGTGCCTGGGGGGGATCTACCATAGATACGCAGTATTTT
TRBJ2-4	TRBD1	-	TRBV5-4	CASTTGDGIQYF	TGTGCCAGCACTACAGGGGATGGCATTCAGTACTTC
TRBJ2-5	TRBD1	few	TRBV7-9	CASSLIWTGTETQYF	TGTGCCAGCAGCCTCATCTGGACAGGGACGGAGACCCAGTACTTC
TRBJ2-5	-	-	TRBV5-1	CASSLGKTQETQYF	TGCGCCAGCAGCTTGGGAAAGACACAAGAGACCCAGTACTTC
TRBJ2-1	TRBD1	-	TRBV5-6	CASRSLDRVAHEQFF	TGTGCCAGCAGAAGTCTGGACAGGGTAGCTCATGAGCAGTTCTTC
TRBJ2-3	-	-	TRBV7-2	CASSPVSGHRSTDTQYF	TGTGCCAGCAGCCCAGTATCTGGACACCGTAGCACAGATACGCAGTATTTT
TRBJ2-5	-	few	TRBV20-1	CSALNEETQYF	TGCAGTGCTCTCAATGAGGAGACCCAGTACTTC
TRBJ2-3	-	-	TRBV5-6	CASSFLGEGTDTQYF	TGTGCCAGCAGCTTTCTAGGGGAGGGCACAGATACGCAGTATTTT